This T cell receptor beta chain was sequenced during a study of T cell changes during pregnancy in multiple sclerosis. The method was immunoSEQ multiplex PCR; TCRdb's version includes in-frame clones alone and lacks a portion of them. Here the sample spans 95,000 to 100,000 clones, just over 90% being singletons. Sequencing was performed on peripheral blood, taken after pregnancy. The sequence was obtained from a female donor in good health, enrolled as a control in a pregnancy study.

The CDR3 coding sequence is TGTGCCAGCAGCCTCATAGCGGGACCCTACGAGCAGTACTTC. This translates into CASSLIAGPYEQYF. V usage is TRBV7-9 and J usage is TRBJ2-7; 8 bases are a match to TRBD2. Germline V gene lookup returns CDR1 SEHNR and CDR2 FQNEAQ (reference sequence). The V and J ends lost 5 bases and 2 bases, in that order; junction bases with no gene match: 5. This CDR3 region has 14 residues.